The clone carrying this T cell receptor beta chain was seen more than once but under ten times. As yet, its antigen is unknown. This record comes from a study of identical twins. Study conclusions and caveats: Shared out-of-frame alpha sequences (those common to twins) showed excess low generation probability. Diverse VJ usage suggested most zero-insertion clonotypes were not invariant T cells.

MiXCR, applied by TCRdb to the 5' RACE reads, yields one record per CDR3 protein. The sample holds nearly 900,000 distinct CDR3 sequences, over 9% seen once. The CDR3 contains 14 residues. V shed 9 bases and J shed 5 bases, with 16 bases lying between them. Germline V lookup: CDR1 ENHRY, CDR2 SYGVKD. The same sample was also used in a study of yellow fever vaccine responses in identical twins.

Source material: PBMCs. This TCR derives from a woman aged 18 to 35 in good health. The chain is built from TRBV10-3 and TRBJ2-2, with D uncertain. DNA for the CDR3: TGTGCCATACCTACGGGCCCTGGGACCGGGGAGCTGTTTTTT. Translation: CAIPTGPGTGELFF.